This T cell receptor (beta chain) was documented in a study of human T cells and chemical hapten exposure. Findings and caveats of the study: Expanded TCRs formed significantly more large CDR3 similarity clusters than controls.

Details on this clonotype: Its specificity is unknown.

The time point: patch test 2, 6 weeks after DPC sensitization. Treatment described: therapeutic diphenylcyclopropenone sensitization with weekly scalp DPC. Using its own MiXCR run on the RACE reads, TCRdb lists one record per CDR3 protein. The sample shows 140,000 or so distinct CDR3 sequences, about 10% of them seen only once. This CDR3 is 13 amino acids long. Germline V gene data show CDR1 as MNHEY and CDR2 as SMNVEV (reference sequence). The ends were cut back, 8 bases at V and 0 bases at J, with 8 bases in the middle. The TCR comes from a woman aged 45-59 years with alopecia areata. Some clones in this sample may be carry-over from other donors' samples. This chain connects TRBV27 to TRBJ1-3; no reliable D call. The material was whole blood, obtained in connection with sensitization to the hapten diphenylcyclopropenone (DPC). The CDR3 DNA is TGTGCCAGCGGCTACACCTCTGGAAACACCATATATTTT. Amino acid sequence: CASGYTSGNTIYF.